This T cell receptor beta chain was sequenced for a study of T cell responses to AZD1222 COVID-19 vaccine. Comment on this clone: Its antigen is not identified.

Whole-study findings and limits: After the peak T cell response, and only then, were repertoires sampled. Just six AZD1222 recipients tested seropositive at baseline. White British donors predominated, females outnumbered males, and clonal diversity was possibly underestimated. Nearly half of spike-specific TCRs reportedly go after variant regions that carry no mutations.

Clones were read by immunoSEQ multiplex PCR, and TCRdb kept only the in-frame ones, dropping some. This sample carries some 94,000 clones, roughly nine tenths of them seen once, and the ten largest clones take about 5%. V gave up 5 bases and J gave up 6 bases; unmatched junction bases: 15. The V gene's germline CDR1 is MDHEN and CDR2 SYDVKM. The CDR3 totals 17 residues. The source material was peripheral blood, sampled 28 days after the second AZD1222 dose. The chain employs TRBV28 and TRBJ1-4; 7 bases agree with TRBD1. The TCR originated in an adult who received the AZD1222 COVID-19 vaccine. The CDR3 DNA reads as TGTGCCAGCAGTGGGCCGAAAGGGGGCGGACGATATGAAAAACTGTTTTTT. Protein product: CASSGPKGGGRYEKLFF.